The TCR beta chain described here comes from a study of T cells in tuberculosis. After thawing and overnight rest, PBMC were stained with GMM-loaded CD1B tetramer, viability dye and anti-CD3 for sorting. The CD1B tetramers carried C32 glucose monomycolate purified from Rhodococcus equi. PBMC for tetramer sorting were first depleted of CD14-expressing monocytes. Chain pairing is unknown; alpha and beta were sequenced separately. Method: immunoSEQ multiplex PCR; TCRdb's copy keeps in-frame clones and lacks some. Of approximately 100,000 clones listed, under 95% are singletons. Notes on the study in general: The stringent gate may have excluded weak CD1B-GMM tetramer binders.

Germline loops: CDR1 MNHEY, CDR2 SMNVEV (reference sequence). The V end was cut by 1 base, the J end by 6 bases, with 15 bases between. The CDR3 is 15 residues long. Input material: CD1b-GMM tetramer-negative cells sorted from PBMCs. The source of this sequence is an adult woman with latent tuberculosis. The chain uses TRBV27 and TRBJ1-2; tentative D call: TRBD1 (5 bases). The CDR3 sequence is CASSLLGGNEDGYTF. Written as DNA, the CDR3 is TGTGCCAGCAGTTTATTGGGGGGTAATGAGGATGGCTACACCTTC.